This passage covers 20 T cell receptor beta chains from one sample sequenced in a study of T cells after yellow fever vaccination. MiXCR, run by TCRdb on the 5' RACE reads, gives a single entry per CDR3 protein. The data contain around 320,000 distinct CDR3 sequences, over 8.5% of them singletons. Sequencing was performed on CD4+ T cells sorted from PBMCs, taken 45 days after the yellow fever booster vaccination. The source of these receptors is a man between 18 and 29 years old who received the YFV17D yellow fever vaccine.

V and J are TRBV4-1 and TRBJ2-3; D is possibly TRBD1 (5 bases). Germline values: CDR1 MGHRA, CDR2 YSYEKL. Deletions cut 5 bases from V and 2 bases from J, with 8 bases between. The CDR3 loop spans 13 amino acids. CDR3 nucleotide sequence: TGCGCCAGCAGCTCGACAGTCACAGATACGCAGTATTTT. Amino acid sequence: CASSSTVTDTQYF.

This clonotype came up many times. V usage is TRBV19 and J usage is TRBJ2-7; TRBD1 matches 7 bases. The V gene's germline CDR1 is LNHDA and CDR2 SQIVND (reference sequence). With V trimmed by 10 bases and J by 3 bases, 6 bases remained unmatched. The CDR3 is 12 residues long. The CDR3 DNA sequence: TGTGCCACCCGGGACAGCTACTACGAGCAGTACTTC. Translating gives CATRDSYYEQYF.

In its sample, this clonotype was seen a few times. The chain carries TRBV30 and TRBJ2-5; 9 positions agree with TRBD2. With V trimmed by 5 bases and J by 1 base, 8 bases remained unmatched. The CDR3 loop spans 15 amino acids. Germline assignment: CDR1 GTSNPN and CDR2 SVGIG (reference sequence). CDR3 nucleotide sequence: TGTGCCTGGGGGCTTGGTAGCGGGGGCCAAGAGACCCAGTACTTC. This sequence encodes CAWGLGSGGQETQYF.

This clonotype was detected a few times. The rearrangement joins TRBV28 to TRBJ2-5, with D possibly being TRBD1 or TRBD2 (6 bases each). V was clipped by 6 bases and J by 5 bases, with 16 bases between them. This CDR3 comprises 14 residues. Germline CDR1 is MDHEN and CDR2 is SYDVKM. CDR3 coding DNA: TGTGCCAGCAGGGAGGGGGGTAATCGGGAGACCCAGTACTTC. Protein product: CASREGGNRETQYF.

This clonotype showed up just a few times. The CDR3 region has the DNA TGTGCCAGCTCACAGGGTAGCGGGGCTGGCTATGAGCAGTTCTTC. Its translation is CASSQGSGAGYEQFF. V and J are TRBV18 and TRBJ2-1, with 8 bases matching TRBD2. The CDR3 extends over 15 amino acids. V dropped 4 bases and J dropped 8; count of bases not matched to a gene: 10. Germline CDR1 is KGHSH and CDR2 is LQKENI.

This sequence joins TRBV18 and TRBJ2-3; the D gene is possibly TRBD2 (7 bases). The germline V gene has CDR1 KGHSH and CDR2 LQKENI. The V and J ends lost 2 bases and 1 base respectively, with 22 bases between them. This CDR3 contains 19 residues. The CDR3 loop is CASSPLGGGLNDGTDTQYF. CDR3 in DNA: TGTGCCAGCTCACCATTGGGGGGGGGCCTGAATGATGGCACAGATACGCAGTATTTT.

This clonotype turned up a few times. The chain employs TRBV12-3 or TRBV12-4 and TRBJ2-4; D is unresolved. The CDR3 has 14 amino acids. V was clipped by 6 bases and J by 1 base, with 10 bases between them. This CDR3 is CASSPTSAKNIQYF. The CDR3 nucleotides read TGTGCCAGCAGCCCGACGAGCGCCAAAAACATTCAGTACTTC.

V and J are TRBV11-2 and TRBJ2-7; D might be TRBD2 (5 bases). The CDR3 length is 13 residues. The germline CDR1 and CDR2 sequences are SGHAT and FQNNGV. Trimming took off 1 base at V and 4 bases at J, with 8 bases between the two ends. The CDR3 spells CASSLGSGYEQYF. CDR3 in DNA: TGTGCCAGCAGCTTAGGTTCGGGGTACGAGCAGTACTTC.

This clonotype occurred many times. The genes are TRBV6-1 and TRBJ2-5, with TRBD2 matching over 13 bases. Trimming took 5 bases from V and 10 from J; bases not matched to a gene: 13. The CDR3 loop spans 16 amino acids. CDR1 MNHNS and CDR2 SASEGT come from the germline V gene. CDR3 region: CASSRAGTSGAWDQYF. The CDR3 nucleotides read TGTGCCAGCAGTAGAGCCGGGACTAGCGGGGCCTGGGACCAGTACTTC.

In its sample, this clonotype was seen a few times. The CDR3 sequence: CASSRPGQGGETQYF. The CDR3 DNA is TGCGCCAGCAGCAGACCGGGACAGGGAGGGGAGACCCAGTACTTC. The gene calls are TRBV5-1 and TRBJ2-5; 9 nucleotides agree with TRBD1. The CDR3 loop spans 15 amino acids. The ends lost 4 bases at V and 5 bases at J; junction bases unmatched: 9. CDR1 is SGHRS and CDR2 is YFSETQ in the germline V gene.

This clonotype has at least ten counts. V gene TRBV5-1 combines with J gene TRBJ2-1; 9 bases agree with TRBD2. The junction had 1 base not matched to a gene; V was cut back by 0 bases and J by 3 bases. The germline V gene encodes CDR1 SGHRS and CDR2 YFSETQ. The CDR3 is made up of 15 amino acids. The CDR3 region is CASSLVSGGYNEQFF. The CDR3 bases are TGCGCCAGCAGCTTGGTTAGCGGGGGCTACAATGAGCAGTTCTTC.

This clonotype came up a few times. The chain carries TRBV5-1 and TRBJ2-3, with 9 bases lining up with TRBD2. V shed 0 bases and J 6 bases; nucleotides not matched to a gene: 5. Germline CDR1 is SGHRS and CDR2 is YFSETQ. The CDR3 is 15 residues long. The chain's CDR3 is CASSLGNSGGDTQYF. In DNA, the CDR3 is TGCGCCAGCAGCTTGGGAAATAGCGGGGGTGATACGCAGTATTTT.

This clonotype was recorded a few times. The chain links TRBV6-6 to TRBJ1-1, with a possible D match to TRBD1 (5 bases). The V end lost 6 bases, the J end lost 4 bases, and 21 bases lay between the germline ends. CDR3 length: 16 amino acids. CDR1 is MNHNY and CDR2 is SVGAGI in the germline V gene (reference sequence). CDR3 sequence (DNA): TGTGCCAGCAGCACCCGGGGGGGTACCTATGGCACTGAAGCTTTCTTT. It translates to CASSTRGGTYGTEAFF.

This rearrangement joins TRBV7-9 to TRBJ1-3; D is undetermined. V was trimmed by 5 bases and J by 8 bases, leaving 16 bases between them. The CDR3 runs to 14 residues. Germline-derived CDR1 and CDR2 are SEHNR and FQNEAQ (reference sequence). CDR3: CASSPGLEVDTIYF. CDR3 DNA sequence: TGTGCCAGCAGCCCGGGTCTTGAGGTTGACACCATATATTTT. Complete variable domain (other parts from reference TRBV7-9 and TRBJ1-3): DTGVSQNPRHKITKRGQNVTFRCDPISEHNRLYWYRQTLGQGPEFLTYFQNEAQLEKSRLLSDRFSAERPKGSFSTLEIQRTEQGDSAMYLCASSPGLEVDTIYFGEGSWLTVV.

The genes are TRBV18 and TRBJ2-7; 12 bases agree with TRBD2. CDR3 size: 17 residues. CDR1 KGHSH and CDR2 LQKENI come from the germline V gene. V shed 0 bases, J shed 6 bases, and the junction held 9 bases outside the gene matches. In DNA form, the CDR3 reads TGTGCCAGCTCACCACCAGGAGGACTAGCGGGGTTCGGCGAGCAGTACTTC. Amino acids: CASSPPGGLAGFGEQYF.

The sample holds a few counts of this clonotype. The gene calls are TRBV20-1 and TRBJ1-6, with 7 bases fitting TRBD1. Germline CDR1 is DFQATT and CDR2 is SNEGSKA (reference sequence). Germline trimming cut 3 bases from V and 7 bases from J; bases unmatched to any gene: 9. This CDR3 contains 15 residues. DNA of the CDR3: TGCAGTGCTAGGGTTGGACAGGCGCGGAATTCACCCCTCCACTTT. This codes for CSARVGQARNSPLHF.

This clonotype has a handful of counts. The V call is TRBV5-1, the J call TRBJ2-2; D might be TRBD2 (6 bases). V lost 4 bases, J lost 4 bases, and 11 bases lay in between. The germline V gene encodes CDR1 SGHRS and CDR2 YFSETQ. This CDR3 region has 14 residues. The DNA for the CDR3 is TGCGCCAGCAGCACCCAGGGAGGCACCGGGGAGCTGTTTTTT. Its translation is CASSTQGGTGELFF. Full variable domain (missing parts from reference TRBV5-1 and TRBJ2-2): KAGVTQTPRYLIKTRGQQVTLSCSPISGHRSVSWYQQTPGQGLQFLFEYFSETQRNKGNFPGRFSGRQFSNSRSEMNVSTLELGDSALYLCASSTQGGTGELFFGEGSRLTVL.

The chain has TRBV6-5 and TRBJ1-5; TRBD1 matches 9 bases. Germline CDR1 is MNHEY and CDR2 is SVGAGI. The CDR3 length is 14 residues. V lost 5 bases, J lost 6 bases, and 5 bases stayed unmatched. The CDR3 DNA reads TGTGCCAGCAGTACACAGGGGGCGGCTCAGCCCCAGCATTTT. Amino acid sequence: CASSTQGAAQPQHF.

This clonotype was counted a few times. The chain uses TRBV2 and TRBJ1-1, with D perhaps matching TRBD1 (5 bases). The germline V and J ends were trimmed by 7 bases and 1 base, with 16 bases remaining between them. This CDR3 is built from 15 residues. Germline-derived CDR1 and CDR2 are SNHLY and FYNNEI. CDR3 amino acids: CASTPGHSRNTEAFF. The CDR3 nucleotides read TGTGCCAGCACCCCGGGGCACTCTCGGAACACTGAAGCTTTCTTT.

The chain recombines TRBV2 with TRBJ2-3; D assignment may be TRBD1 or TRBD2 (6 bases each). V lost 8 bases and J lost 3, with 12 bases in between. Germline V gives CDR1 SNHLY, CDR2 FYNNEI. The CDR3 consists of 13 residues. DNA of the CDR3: TGTGCCAGCCGGGGGCCGGGGACAGATACGCAGTATTTT. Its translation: CASRGPGTDTQYF.